This TCR beta chain was identified during a study of tumor-infiltrating lymphocytes in oesophageal squamous cell carcinoma. This clonotype rates as medium-sized (0.01 to 0.1%). MiXCR was run by TCRdb on the PCR reads, yielding one entry per CDR3 protein. This table has about 24,000 distinct CDR3 sequences, 30% to 40% appearing once. Input material: esophageal tumor tissue. This sequence originates from a male donor with esophageal squamous cell carcinoma.

The CDR3 loop reads CASGSDRGNMILAKNIQYF. DNA of the CDR3: TGTGCTAGTGGTTCGGACAGGGGGAACATGATACTAGCCAAAAACATTCAGTACTTC. The chain uses TRBV12-5 and TRBJ2-4; 10 nucleotides line up with TRBD1. With 4 bases clipped from V and 0 bases from J, the junction kept 12 bases outside the gene matches. Germline V lookup: CDR1 LGHNT, CDR2 FRNRAP. The CDR3 runs 19 residues.